This TCR beta chain was obtained from a study of blood T cell repertoires in COVID-19. Turning to the study itself: Material from acute and convalescent COVID-19 was sourced from the United States, Italy and Spain.

CDR1 and CDR2 (germline): SGHRS, YFSETQ. Trimming cost V 7 bases and J 6 bases; bases outside gene matches: 9. The CDR3 totals 14 residues. The protocol was immunoSEQ multiplex PCR, while the TCRdb copy is restricted to in-frame clones and leaves out a portion. Of 200,000 to 300,000 clones in the sample, approximately 86% were seen once. The sequence came from a man aged 60 to 69 who had recovered from COVID-19. The sequencing sample was made of peripheral blood. This chain uses TRBV5-1 with TRBJ2-3; 9 positions agree with TRBD2. The CDR3 coding sequence is TGCGCCAGCGCGGGCGGGGGGGCGTCGGATACGCAGTATTTT. It yields the protein CASAGGGASDTQYF.